These T cell receptor beta chains were read from a single sample in a study of T cells in Graves' hyperthyroidism and ophthalmopathy. From the multiplex PCR reads, TCRdb called clonotypes with MiXCR, one entry per CDR3 protein. The sample yields about 570,000 distinct CDR3 sequences, roughly 46% seen once. Sequencing input: peripheral blood or thyroid tissue (not recorded which). The receptors come from an adult woman with Graves' disease, either hyperthyroidism or ophthalmopathy (not recorded which). The CDR3 runs from the conserved cysteine through the conserved F or W. The order of the fields is D gene, clone size, J gene, V gene, CDR3 protein, CDR3 DNA. The D gene is left open where the match is weak. Only some rows state a clone size, as once, few, many or a class for expanded clones.

D gene: -; clone size: many; J gene: TRBJ2-2; V gene: TRBV4-2; CDR3 protein: CASSQEGRDTGELFF; CDR3 DNA: TGTGCCAGCAGCCAAGAAGGTCGGGACACCGGGGAGCTGTTTTTT
D gene: -; clone size: -; J gene: TRBJ2-2; V gene: TRBV29-1; CDR3 protein: CSVDQPGAAGELFF; CDR3 DNA: TGCAGCGTGGACCAACCCGGGGCAGCCGGGGAGCTGTTTTTT
D gene: -; clone size: many; J gene: TRBJ2-7; V gene: TRBV29-1; CDR3 protein: CSVARQAGAEEQYF; CDR3 DNA: TGCAGCGTTGCACGACAGGCGGGTGCCGAGGAGCAGTACTTC
D gene: -; clone size: few; J gene: TRBJ1-2; V gene: TRBV7-2; CDR3 protein: CASSLDTAGSYGYTF; CDR3 DNA: TGTGCCAGCAGCTTAGACACCGCAGGGAGCTATGGCTACACCTTC
D gene: TRBD1; clone size: many; J gene: TRBJ2-6; V gene: TRBV12-3/TRBV12-4; CDR3 protein: CASSAGQGHSGANVLTF; CDR3 DNA: TGTGCCAGCAGTGCCGGACAGGGCCACTCTGGGGCCAACGTCCTGACTTTC
D gene: -; clone size: many; J gene: TRBJ1-1; V gene: TRBV7-9; CDR3 protein: CASSLGGVEAFF; CDR3 DNA: TGTGCCAGCAGCTTAGGGGGTGTTGAAGCTTTCTTT
D gene: TRBD2; clone size: few; J gene: TRBJ2-2; V gene: TRBV9; CDR3 protein: CASSRRFSGRFTGELFF; CDR3 DNA: TGTGCCAGCAGCCGACGATTTAGCGGGAGGTTCACCGGGGAGCTGTTTTTT
D gene: TRBD1; clone size: many; J gene: TRBJ1-2; V gene: TRBV3-1; CDR3 protein: CASSQSMTGPFGYTF; CDR3 DNA: TGTGCCAGCAGCCAGTCCATGACAGGGCCATTTGGCTACACCTTC
D gene: TRBD2; clone size: many; J gene: TRBJ2-5; V gene: TRBV4-1; CDR3 protein: CASSQVKAGGLIGETQYF; CDR3 DNA: TGCGCCAGCAGCCAAGTAAAAGCGGGAGGGTTGATCGGGGAGACCCAGTACTTC
D gene: TRBD2; clone size: many; J gene: TRBJ2-5; V gene: TRBV5-1; CDR3 protein: CASSGGLAGKETQYF; CDR3 DNA: TGCGCCAGCAGCGGGGGACTAGCGGGAAAAGAGACCCAGTACTTC
D gene: TRBD1; clone size: -; J gene: TRBJ1-5; V gene: TRBV28; CDR3 protein: CASSTSPGQGVNQPQHF; CDR3 DNA: TGTGCCAGCAGTACGTCTCCTGGACAGGGAGTCAATCAGCCCCAGCATTTT
D gene: TRBD1; clone size: -; J gene: TRBJ2-5; V gene: TRBV7-9; CDR3 protein: CASSEGDRYF; CDR3 DNA: TGTGCCAGCAGTGAAGGGGACAGGTACTTC
D gene: TRBD1; clone size: -; J gene: TRBJ1-1; V gene: TRBV25-1; CDR3 protein: CASSELGGQMNTEAFF; CDR3 DNA: TGTGCCAGCAGTGAATTGGGGGGACAGATGAACACTGAAGCTTTCTTT
D gene: -; clone size: few; J gene: TRBJ2-1; V gene: TRBV9; CDR3 protein: CASSEGETENNEQFF; CDR3 DNA: TGTGCCAGCAGCGAGGGTGAGACAGAAAACAATGAGCAGTTCTTC
D gene: TRBD2; clone size: -; J gene: TRBJ2-7; V gene: TRBV2; CDR3 protein: CASSPLAGGWYEQYF; CDR3 DNA: TGTGCCAGCAGTCCACTAGCGGGAGGTTGGTACGAGCAGTACTTC
D gene: TRBD1; clone size: -; J gene: TRBJ2-2; V gene: TRBV15; CDR3 protein: CATSRDLVRTGNTGELFF; CDR3 DNA: TGTGCCACCAGCAGGGACTTAGTTAGGACAGGGAACACCGGGGAGCTGTTTTTT
D gene: TRBD1; clone size: -; J gene: TRBJ2-2; V gene: TRBV15; CDR3 protein: CATSRAQGVTGELFF; CDR3 DNA: TGTGCCACCAGCAGAGCACAGGGGGTGACCGGGGAGCTGTTTTTT
D gene: -; clone size: -; J gene: TRBJ1-6; V gene: TRBV7-1; CDR3 protein: CASSSGLDYNSPLHF; CDR3 DNA: TGTGCCAGCAGCTCGGGACTCGATTATAATTCACCCCTCCACTTT
D gene: -; clone size: few; J gene: TRBJ2-2; V gene: TRBV20-1; CDR3 protein: CSAPDRTGELFF; CDR3 DNA: TGCAGTGCTCCGGACCGAACCGGGGAGCTGTTTTTT
D gene: -; clone size: -; J gene: TRBJ1-1; V gene: TRBV28; CDR3 protein: CASTPGGMAEAFF; CDR3 DNA: TGTGCCAGCACTCCGGGGGGTATGGCTGAAGCTTTCTTT
D gene: TRBD2; clone size: -; J gene: TRBJ2-2; V gene: TRBV9; CDR3 protein: CASSGRGRGAGELFF; CDR3 DNA: TGTGCCAGCAGCGGGCGGGGCCGGGGGGCCGGGGAGCTGTTTTTT
D gene: -; clone size: few; J gene: TRBJ1-1; V gene: TRBV29-1; CDR3 protein: CTNPTEAFF; CDR3 DNA: TGCACCAACCCCACTGAAGCTTTCTTT
D gene: -; clone size: -; J gene: TRBJ2-5; V gene: TRBV28; CDR3 protein: CASSGQYLQETQYF; CDR3 DNA: TGTGCCAGCAGCGGACAGTACCTCCAAGAGACCCAGTACTTC
D gene: -; clone size: many; J gene: TRBJ2-5; V gene: TRBV30; CDR3 protein: CAASPGQETQYF; CDR3 DNA: TGTGCCGCCTCGCCGGGGCAAGAGACCCAGTACTTC
D gene: TRBD1; clone size: many; J gene: TRBJ2-5; V gene: TRBV7-8; CDR3 protein: CASSTFPGQQETQYF; CDR3 DNA: TGTGCCAGCAGCACGTTTCCGGGACAGCAAGAGACCCAGTACTTC
D gene: TRBD1; clone size: once; J gene: TRBJ1-6; V gene: TRBV20-1; CDR3 protein: CSAWDRGGSYNSPLHF; CDR3 DNA: TGCAGTGCGTGGGACAGGGGAGGCTCCTATAATTCACCCCTCCACTTT
D gene: TRBD1; clone size: many; J gene: TRBJ1-6; V gene: TRBV27; CDR3 protein: CASSFRQGHLSPLHF; CDR3 DNA: TGTGCCAGCAGTTTCCGACAGGGCCACCTTTCACCCCTCCACTTT
D gene: TRBD1; clone size: many; J gene: TRBJ1-5; V gene: TRBV7-9; CDR3 protein: CASSLARTGNSNQPQHF; CDR3 DNA: TGTGCCAGCAGCTTAGCTCGGACAGGGAATAGCAATCAGCCCCAGCATTTT
D gene: -; clone size: few; J gene: TRBJ1-1; V gene: TRBV7-9; CDR3 protein: CASRTGFVNTEAFF; CDR3 DNA: TGTGCCAGCAGAACCGGCTTTGTGAACACTGAAGCTTTCTTT
D gene: -; clone size: many; J gene: TRBJ2-7; V gene: TRBV9; CDR3 protein: CASSAPGQLLYEQYF; CDR3 DNA: TGTGCCAGCAGCGCCCCGGGACAACTCTTGTACGAGCAGTACTTC
D gene: TRBD1; clone size: many; J gene: TRBJ2-7; V gene: TRBV20-1; CDR3 protein: CSAHSGTGGIYEQYF; CDR3 DNA: TGCAGTGCCCACTCCGGGACAGGGGGAATCTACGAGCAGTACTTC
D gene: -; clone size: -; J gene: TRBJ1-1; V gene: TRBV7-3; CDR3 protein: CASSLRDLNTEAFF; CDR3 DNA: TGTGCCAGCAGCTTAAGGGATTTGAACACTGAAGCTTTCTTT
D gene: -; clone size: -; J gene: TRBJ1-2; V gene: TRBV5-1; CDR3 protein: CASSYGQSGYTF; CDR3 DNA: TGCGCCAGCAGCTACGGACAGAGTGGCTACACCTTC
D gene: -; clone size: many; J gene: TRBJ2-7; V gene: TRBV10-3; CDR3 protein: CAIRETWSSYEQYF; CDR3 DNA: TGTGCCATCAGGGAGACTTGGAGCTCCTACGAGCAGTACTTC
D gene: -; clone size: many; J gene: TRBJ1-2; V gene: TRBV9; CDR3 protein: CASSAGPSNYGYTF; CDR3 DNA: TGTGCCAGCAGCGCTGGACCTTCCAACTATGGCTACACCTTC
D gene: -; clone size: -; J gene: TRBJ2-3; V gene: TRBV15; CDR3 protein: CATSRYKDSTDTQYF; CDR3 DNA: TGTGCCACCAGCAGATATAAGGACAGCACAGATACGCAGTATTTT
D gene: TRBD1; clone size: -; J gene: TRBJ1-6; V gene: TRBV20-1; CDR3 protein: CSATTQGQTEGGSPLHF; CDR3 DNA: TGCAGTGCTACAACTCAGGGACAGACAGAAGGGGGTTCACCCCTCCACTTT
D gene: -; clone size: few; J gene: TRBJ1-4; V gene: TRBV27; CDR3 protein: CASSPGHRNEKLFF; CDR3 DNA: TGTGCCAGCAGCCCGGGACACCGTAATGAAAAACTGTTTTTT
D gene: TRBD1; clone size: few; J gene: TRBJ1-5; V gene: TRBV2; CDR3 protein: CASSHDRDRVQPQHF; CDR3 DNA: TGTGCCAGCTCCCACGACCGGGACAGGGTTCAGCCCCAGCATTTT
D gene: -; clone size: few; J gene: TRBJ2-7; V gene: TRBV28; CDR3 protein: CASSLSGLPRYEQYF; CDR3 DNA: TGTGCCAGCAGTTTATCCGGACTTCCCCGCTACGAGCAGTACTTC
D gene: -; clone size: many; J gene: TRBJ2-7; V gene: TRBV5-1; CDR3 protein: CASSYPSYEQYF; CDR3 DNA: TGCGCCAGCAGCTATCCAAGCTACGAGCAGTACTTC
D gene: TRBD2; clone size: few; J gene: TRBJ2-5; V gene: TRBV10-3; CDR3 protein: CAISDIAGMMETQYF; CDR3 DNA: TGTGCCATCAGTGACATAGCGGGGATGATGGAGACCCAGTACTTC
D gene: TRBD1; clone size: -; J gene: TRBJ2-6; V gene: TRBV19; CDR3 protein: CASSTQGENSGADVLTF; CDR3 DNA: TGTGCCAGCAGTACCCAGGGGGAAAACTCTGGGGCCGACGTCCTGACTTTC
D gene: TRBD1; clone size: -; J gene: TRBJ1-1; V gene: TRBV7-9; CDR3 protein: CASSLGQGTYTEAFF; CDR3 DNA: TGTGCCAGCAGCCTTGGACAGGGGACCTACACTGAAGCTTTCTTT
D gene: -; clone size: once; J gene: TRBJ2-5; V gene: TRBV29-1; CDR3 protein: CSAGRKETQYF; CDR3 DNA: TGCAGCGCGGGACGAAAAGAGACCCAGTACTTC
D gene: -; clone size: -; J gene: TRBJ2-1; V gene: TRBV7-9; CDR3 protein: CAGFRDGYNEQFF; CDR3 DNA: TGTGCCGGGTTCAGGGACGGCTACAATGAGCAGTTCTTC
D gene: -; clone size: -; J gene: TRBJ1-2; V gene: TRBV11-2; CDR3 protein: CASSPANLWGSGYTF; CDR3 DNA: TGTGCCAGCAGCCCCGCAAACCTGTGGGGCTCGGGCTACACCTTC
D gene: TRBD1; clone size: -; J gene: TRBJ1-2; V gene: TRBV13; CDR3 protein: CASSLSLQGPNYTF; CDR3 DNA: TGTGCCAGCAGCTTAAGCTTACAGGGGCCGAACTACACCTTC
D gene: -; clone size: -; J gene: TRBJ1-5; V gene: TRBV29-1; CDR3 protein: CSPGEMGQPQHF; CDR3 DNA: TGCAGCCCCGGGGAGATGGGACAGCCCCAGCATTTT
D gene: -; clone size: many; J gene: TRBJ1-4; V gene: TRBV7-2; CDR3 protein: CASSSGHLEKLFF; CDR3 DNA: TGTGCCAGCAGCTCGGGACACCTTGAAAAACTGTTTTTT
D gene: TRBD1; clone size: -; J gene: TRBJ2-7; V gene: TRBV5-1; CDR3 protein: CASSLLGQETYEQYF; CDR3 DNA: TGTGCCAGCAGTCTACTGGGACAGGAGACCTACGAGCAGTACTTC
D gene: -; clone size: -; J gene: TRBJ1-1; V gene: TRBV9; CDR3 protein: CASSGSRDGYKVGAFF; CDR3 DNA: TGTGCCAGCAGCGGATCCCGGGACGGGTATAAGGTCGGAGCTTTCTTT
D gene: TRBD2; clone size: -; J gene: TRBJ2-7; V gene: TRBV15; CDR3 protein: CATSRDPSGRNYEQYF; CDR3 DNA: TGTGCCACCAGCAGAGATCCTAGCGGGAGGAACTACGAGCAGTACTTC
D gene: TRBD1; clone size: -; J gene: TRBJ2-7; V gene: TRBV10-3; CDR3 protein: CASSLGQGEYF; CDR3 DNA: TGTGCCAGCAGTTTAGGACAGGGAGAGTACTTC
D gene: -; clone size: -; J gene: TRBJ2-7; V gene: TRBV20-1; CDR3 protein: CSARISVEQYF; CDR3 DNA: TGCAGTGCGAGAATCTCGGTCGAGCAGTACTTC
D gene: TRBD1; clone size: many; J gene: TRBJ2-6; V gene: TRBV2; CDR3 protein: CASSEVGQLSMGANVLTF; CDR3 DNA: TGTGCCAGCAGTGAAGTGGGACAGCTATCCATGGGGGCCAACGTCCTGACTTTC
D gene: -; clone size: few; J gene: TRBJ2-7; V gene: TRBV4-2; CDR3 protein: CASTKWGRNYEQYF; CDR3 DNA: TGTGCCAGCACCAAGTGGGGCAGGAACTACGAGCAGTACTTC
D gene: -; clone size: -; J gene: TRBJ2-5; V gene: TRBV2; CDR3 protein: CASGGLMETQYF; CDR3 DNA: TGTGCCAGTGGGGGATTGATGGAGACCCAGTACTTC
D gene: -; clone size: -; J gene: TRBJ1-2; V gene: TRBV19; CDR3 protein: CASSIGVLDYGYTF; CDR3 DNA: TGTGCCAGTAGTATCGGGGTGTTGGACTATGGCTACACCTTC
D gene: -; clone size: few; J gene: TRBJ1-1; V gene: TRBV29-1; CDR3 protein: CSVDPAAPEAFF; CDR3 DNA: TGCAGCGTTGACCCAGCCGCCCCTGAAGCTTTCTTT